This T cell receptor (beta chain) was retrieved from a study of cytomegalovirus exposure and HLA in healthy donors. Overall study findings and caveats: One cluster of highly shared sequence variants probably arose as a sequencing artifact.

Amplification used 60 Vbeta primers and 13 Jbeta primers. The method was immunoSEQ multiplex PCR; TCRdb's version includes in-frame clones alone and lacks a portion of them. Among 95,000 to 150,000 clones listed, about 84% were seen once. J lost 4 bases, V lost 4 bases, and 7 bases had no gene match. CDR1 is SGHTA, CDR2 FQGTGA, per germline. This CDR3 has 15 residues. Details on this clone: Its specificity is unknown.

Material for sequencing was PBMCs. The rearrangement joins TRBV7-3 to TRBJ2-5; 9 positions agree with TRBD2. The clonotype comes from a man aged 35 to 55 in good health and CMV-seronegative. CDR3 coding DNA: TGTGCCAGCAGCTCGAGCGGGGGGATTCTAGAGACCCAGTACTTC. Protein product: CASSSSGGILETQYF.